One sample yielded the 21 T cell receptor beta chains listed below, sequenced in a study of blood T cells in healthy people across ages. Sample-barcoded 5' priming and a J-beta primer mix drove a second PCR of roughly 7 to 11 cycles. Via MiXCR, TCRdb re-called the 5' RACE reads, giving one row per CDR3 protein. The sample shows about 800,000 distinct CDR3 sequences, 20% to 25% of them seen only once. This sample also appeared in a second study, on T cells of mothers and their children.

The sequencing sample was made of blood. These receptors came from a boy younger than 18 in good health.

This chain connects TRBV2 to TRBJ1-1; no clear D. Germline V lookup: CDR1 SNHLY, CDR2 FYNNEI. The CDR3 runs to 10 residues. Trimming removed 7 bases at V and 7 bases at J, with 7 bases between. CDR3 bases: TGTGCCAGCAAGCCCAATGAAGCTTTCTTT. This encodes CASKPNEAFF.

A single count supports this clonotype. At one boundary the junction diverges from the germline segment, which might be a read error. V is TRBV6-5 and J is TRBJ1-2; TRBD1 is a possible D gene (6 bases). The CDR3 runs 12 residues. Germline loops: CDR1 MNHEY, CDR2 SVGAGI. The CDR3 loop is CASRQGYYGYIF. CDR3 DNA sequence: TGTGCCAGCAGACAGGGTTATTATGGCTACATCTTC.

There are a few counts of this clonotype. The CDR3 DNA sequence: TGTGCCAGCAGTTTTATTAACACCTACTACGAGCAGTACTTC. It translates to CASSFINTYYEQYF. The chain links TRBV12-3 or TRBV12-4 to TRBJ2-5; D uncertain. The J call may be mistaken, given a closer DNA end match to TRBJ2-7. This CDR3 spans 14 amino acids.

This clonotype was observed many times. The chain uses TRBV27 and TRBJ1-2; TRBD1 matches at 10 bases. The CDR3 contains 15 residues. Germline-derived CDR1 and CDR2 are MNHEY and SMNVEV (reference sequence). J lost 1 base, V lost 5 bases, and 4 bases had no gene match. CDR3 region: CASSPGDRGNYGYTF. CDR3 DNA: TGTGCCAGCAGTCCAGGGGACAGGGGTAACTATGGCTACACCTTC.

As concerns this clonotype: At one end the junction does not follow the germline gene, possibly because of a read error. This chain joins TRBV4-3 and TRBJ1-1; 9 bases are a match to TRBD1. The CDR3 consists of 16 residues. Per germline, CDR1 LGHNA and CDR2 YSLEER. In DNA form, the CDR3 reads TGCGCCAGCAGCCGGGGACAGGGTCAAATGAACACTGAGGCTTTCTTT. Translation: CASSRGQGQMNTEAFF.

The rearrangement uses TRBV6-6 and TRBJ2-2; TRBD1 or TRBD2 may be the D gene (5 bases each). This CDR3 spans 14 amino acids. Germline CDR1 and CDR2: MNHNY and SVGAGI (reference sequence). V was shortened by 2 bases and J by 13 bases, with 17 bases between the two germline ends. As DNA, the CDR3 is TGTGCCAGCAGTTACACCGGGACGGCTAATCGGCTGTTTTTT. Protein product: CASSYTGTANRLFF.

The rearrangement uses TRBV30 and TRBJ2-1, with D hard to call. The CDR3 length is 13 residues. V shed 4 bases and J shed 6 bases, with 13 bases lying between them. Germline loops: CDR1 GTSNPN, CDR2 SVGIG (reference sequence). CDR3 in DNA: TGTGCCTGGACTTTCCGATGGAGCAATGAGCAGTTCTTC. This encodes CAWTFRWSNEQFF.

DNA for the CDR3: TGTGCCAGCAGCTCGGACAGGAATAGCAATCAGCCCCAGCATTTT. It yields the protein CASSSDRNSNQPQHF. J is TRBJ1-5 and V is TRBV6-6; TRBD1 agrees at 7 bases. There are 15 residues in the CDR3. The germline V gene has CDR1 MNHNY and CDR2 SVGAGI (reference sequence). J gave up 0 bases and V 6 bases, and 5 bases lay outside the gene matches.

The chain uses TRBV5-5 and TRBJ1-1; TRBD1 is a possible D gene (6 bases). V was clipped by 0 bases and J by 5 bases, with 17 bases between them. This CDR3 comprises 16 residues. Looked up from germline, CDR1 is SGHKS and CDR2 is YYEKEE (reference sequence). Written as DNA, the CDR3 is TGTGCCAGCAGCTTGGTCGTTGTGGCAGGGGTTACTGAAGCTTTCTTT. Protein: CASSLVVVAGVTEAFF.

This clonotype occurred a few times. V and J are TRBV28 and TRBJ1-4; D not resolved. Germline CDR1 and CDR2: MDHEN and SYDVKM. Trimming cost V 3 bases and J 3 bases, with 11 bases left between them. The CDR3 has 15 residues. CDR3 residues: CASSFSSPSNEKLFF. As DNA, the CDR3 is TGTGCCAGCAGTTTCAGTAGTCCGTCTAATGAAAAACTGTTTTTT.

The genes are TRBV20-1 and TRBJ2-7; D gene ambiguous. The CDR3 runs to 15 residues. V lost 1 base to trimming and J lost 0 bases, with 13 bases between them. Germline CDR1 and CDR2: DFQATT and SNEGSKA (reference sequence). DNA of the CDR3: TGCAGTGCTAGAGCCCCGGTCTCAAACTCCTACGAGCAGTACTTC. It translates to CSARAPVSNSYEQYF.

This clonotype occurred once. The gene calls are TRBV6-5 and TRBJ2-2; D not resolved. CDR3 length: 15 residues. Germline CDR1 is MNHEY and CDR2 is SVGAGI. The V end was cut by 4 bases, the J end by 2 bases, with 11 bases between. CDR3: CASSSYTANTGELFF. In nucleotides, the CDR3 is TGTGCCAGCAGTTCGTATACAGCCAACACCGGGGAGCTGTTTTTT.

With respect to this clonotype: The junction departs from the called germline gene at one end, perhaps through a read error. This CDR3 reads CSAREYGAGETQYF. The CDR3 nucleotides are TGCAGCGCTAGAGAGTACGGGGCGGGAGAGACCCAGTACTTC. The chain employs TRBV20-1 and TRBJ2-5; D may correspond to TRBD1 or TRBD2 (5 bases each). CDR1 and CDR2 from the germline V gene are DFQATT and SNEGSKA (reference sequence). The CDR3 loop spans 14 amino acids.

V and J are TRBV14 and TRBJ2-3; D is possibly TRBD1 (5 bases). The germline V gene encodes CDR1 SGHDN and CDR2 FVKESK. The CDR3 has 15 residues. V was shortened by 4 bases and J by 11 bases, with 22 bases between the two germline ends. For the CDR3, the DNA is TGTGCCAGCAGCCCACAACAGGTATCCCACAGCCTGCAGTATTTT. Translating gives CASSPQQVSHSLQYF.

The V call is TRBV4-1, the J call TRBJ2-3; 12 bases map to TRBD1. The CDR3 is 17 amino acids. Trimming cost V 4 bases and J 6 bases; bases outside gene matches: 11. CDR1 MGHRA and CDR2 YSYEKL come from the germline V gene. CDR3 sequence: CASSRFLGTGGGDTQYF. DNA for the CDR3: TGCGCCAGCAGCCGCTTCCTTGGGACAGGGGGCGGGGATACGCAGTATTTT.

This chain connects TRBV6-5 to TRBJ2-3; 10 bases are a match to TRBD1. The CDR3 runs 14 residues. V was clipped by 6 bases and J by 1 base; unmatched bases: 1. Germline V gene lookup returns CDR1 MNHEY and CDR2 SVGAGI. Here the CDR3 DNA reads TGTGCCAGCAGGGGACAGGGGCGCACAGATACGCAGTATTTT. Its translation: CASRGQGRTDTQYF.

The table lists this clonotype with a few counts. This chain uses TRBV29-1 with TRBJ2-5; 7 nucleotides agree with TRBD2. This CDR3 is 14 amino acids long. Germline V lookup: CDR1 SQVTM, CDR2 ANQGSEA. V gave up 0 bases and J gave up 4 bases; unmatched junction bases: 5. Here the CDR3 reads CSVEDPASGETQYF. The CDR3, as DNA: TGCAGCGTTGAAGATCCGGCTAGCGGAGAGACCCAGTACTTC.

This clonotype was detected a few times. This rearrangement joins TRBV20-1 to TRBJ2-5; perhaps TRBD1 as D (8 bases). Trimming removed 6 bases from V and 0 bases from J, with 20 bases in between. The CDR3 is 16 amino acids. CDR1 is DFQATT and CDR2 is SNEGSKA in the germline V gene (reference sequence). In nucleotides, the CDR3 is TGCAGTGCCCGAACTAACAGGGGGGGCTACCAAGAGACCCAGTACTTC. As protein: CSARTNRGGYQETQYF.

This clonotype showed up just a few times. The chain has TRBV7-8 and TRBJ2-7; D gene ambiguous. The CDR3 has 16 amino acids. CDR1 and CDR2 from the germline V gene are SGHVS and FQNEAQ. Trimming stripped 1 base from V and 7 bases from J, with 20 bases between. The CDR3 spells CASSLESGEFRLEQYF. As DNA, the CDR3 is TGTGCCAGCAGCTTAGAGTCTGGGGAATTTAGGTTGGAGCAGTACTTC.

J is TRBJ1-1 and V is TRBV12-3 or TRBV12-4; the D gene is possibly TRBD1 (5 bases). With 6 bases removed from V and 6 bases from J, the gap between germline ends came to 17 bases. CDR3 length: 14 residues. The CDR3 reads CASSRDEGRAEAFF. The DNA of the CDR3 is TGTGCCAGCAGCCGTGACGAGGGGCGTGCTGAAGCTTTCTTT.

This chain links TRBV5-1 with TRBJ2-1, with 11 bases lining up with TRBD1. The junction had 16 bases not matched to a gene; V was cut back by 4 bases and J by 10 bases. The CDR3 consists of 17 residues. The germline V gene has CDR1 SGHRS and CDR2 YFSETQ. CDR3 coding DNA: TGCGCCAGCAGCGACCCAGACCAGGACAGGGGGCAGAGGGAGCAGTTCTTC. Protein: CASSDPDQDRGQREQFF.